This record looks at one T cell receptor (beta chain) sequence and its context. The antigen remains undetermined. These data come from a study of cytomegalovirus exposure and HLA in healthy donors. General study findings and limits: It was reported that TCR beta sequences correctly inferred the HLA-A and HLA-B alleles for most subjects. The presence/absence work took it that sequencing depth was about the same across donors.

Amplification used 60 Vbeta primers and 13 Jbeta primers. Profiled with immunoSEQ multiplex PCR; TCRdb holds only in-frame clones, not every one. The sample lists approximately 150,000 clones; approximately 84% were seen once. Source material: PBMCs. This clonotype was sampled from a man aged 18 to 29 in good health and CMV-seronegative.

CDR3 residues: CASSQAQGAPDTEAFF. For the CDR3, the DNA is TGTGCCAGCAGCCAAGCCCAGGGGGCCCCGGACACTGAAGCTTTCTTT. The V call is TRBV14, the J call TRBJ1-1; TRBD1 aligns across 8 bases. Germline CDR1 reads SGHDN; CDR2 reads FVKESK. The CDR3 runs 16 residues. Trimming took 1 base from V and 3 from J; bases not matched to a gene: 7. Based on the CDR3 plus reference TRBV14 and TRBJ1-1, the full variable domain is EAGVTQFPSHSVIEKGQTVTLRCDPISGHDNLYWYRRVMGKEIKFLLHFVKESKQDESGMPNNRFLAERTGGTYSTLKVQPAELEDSGVYFCASSQAQGAPDTEAFFGQGTRLTVV.